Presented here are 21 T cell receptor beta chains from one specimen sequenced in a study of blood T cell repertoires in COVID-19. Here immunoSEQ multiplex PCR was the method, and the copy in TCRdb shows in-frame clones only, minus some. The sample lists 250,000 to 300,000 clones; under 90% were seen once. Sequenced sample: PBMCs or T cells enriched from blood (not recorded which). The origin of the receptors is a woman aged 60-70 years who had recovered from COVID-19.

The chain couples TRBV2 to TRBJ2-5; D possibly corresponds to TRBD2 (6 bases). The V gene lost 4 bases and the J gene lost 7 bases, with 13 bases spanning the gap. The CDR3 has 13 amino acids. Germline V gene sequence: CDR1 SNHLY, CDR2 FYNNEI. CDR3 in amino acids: CASSGEVLGTQYF. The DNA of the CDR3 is TGTGCCAGCAGTGGGGAGGTCCTAGGGACCCAGTACTTC.

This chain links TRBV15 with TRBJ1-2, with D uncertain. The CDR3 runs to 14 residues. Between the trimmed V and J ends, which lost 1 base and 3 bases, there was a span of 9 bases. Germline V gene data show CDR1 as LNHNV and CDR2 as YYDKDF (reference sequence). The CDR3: CATSRARQDYGYTF. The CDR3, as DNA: TGTGCCACCAGCAGAGCCAGACAAGACTATGGCTACACCTTC.

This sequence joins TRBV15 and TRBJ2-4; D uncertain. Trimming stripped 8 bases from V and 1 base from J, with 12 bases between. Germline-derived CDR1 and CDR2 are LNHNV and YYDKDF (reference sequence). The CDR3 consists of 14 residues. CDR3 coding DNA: TGTGCCACCCGAAGTCTACTGGCCAAAAACATTCAGTACTTC. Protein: CATRSLLAKNIQYF.

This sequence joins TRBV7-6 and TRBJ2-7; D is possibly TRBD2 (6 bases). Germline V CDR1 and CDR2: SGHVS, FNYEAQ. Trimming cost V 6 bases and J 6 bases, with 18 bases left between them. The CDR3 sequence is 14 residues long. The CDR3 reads CASSFPGGRGEQYF. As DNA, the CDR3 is TGTGCCAGCAGTTTTCCCGGGGGAAGGGGCGAGCAGTACTTC. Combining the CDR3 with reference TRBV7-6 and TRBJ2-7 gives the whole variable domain GAGVSQSPRYKVTKRGQDVALRCDPISGHVSLYWYRQALGQGPEFLTYFNYEAQQDKSGLPNDRFSAERPEGSISTLTIQRTEQRDSAMYRCASSFPGGRGEQYFGPGTRLTVT.

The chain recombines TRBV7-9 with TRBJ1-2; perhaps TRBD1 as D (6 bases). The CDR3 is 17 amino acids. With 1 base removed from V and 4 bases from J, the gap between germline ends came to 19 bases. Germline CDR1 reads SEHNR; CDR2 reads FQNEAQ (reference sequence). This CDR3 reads CASSLGGGRKEIYGYTF. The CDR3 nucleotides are TGTGCCAGCAGCTTAGGCGGGGGCAGAAAAGAGATCTATGGCTACACCTTC.

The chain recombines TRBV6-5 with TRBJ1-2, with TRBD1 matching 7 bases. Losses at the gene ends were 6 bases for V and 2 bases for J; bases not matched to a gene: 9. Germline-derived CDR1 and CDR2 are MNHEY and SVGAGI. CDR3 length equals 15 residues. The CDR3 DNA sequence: TGTGCCAGCAGACAAGGGGCAGGGGGAAACTATGGCTACACCTTC. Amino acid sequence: CASRQGAGGNYGYTF.

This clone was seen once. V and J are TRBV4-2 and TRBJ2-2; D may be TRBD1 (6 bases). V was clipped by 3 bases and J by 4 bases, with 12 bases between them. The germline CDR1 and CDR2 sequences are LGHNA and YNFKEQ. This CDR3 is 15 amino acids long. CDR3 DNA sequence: TGTGCCAGCAGCCACCTACAGGGATCCACCGGGGAGCTGTTTTTT. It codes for CASSHLQGSTGELFF.

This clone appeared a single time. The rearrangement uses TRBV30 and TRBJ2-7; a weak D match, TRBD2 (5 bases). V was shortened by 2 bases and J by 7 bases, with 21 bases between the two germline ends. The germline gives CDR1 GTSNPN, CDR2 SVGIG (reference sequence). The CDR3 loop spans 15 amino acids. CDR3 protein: CAWSKAPTTSGEQYF. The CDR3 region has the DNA TGTGCCTGGAGTAAGGCTCCCACCACTTCGGGGGAGCAGTACTTC.

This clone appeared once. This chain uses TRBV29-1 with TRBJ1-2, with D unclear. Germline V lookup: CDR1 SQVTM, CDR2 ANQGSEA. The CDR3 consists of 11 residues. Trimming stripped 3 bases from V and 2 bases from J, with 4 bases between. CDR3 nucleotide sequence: TGCAGCGTTGACAGGAACTATGGCTACACCTTC. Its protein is CSVDRNYGYTF. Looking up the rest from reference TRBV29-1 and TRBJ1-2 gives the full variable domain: SAVISQKPSRDICQRGTSLTIQCQVDSQVTMMFWYRQQPGQSLTLIATANQGSEATYESGFVIDKFPISRPNLTFSTLTVSNMSPEDSSIYLCSVDRNYGYTFGSGTRLTVV.

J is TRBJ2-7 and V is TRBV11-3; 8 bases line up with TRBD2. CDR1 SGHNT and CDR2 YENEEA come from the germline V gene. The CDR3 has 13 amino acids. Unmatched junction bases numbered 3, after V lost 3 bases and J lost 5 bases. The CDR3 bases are TGTGCCAGCAGCTTGGGGGGACTAGACGAGCAGTACTTC. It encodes CASSLGGLDEQYF.

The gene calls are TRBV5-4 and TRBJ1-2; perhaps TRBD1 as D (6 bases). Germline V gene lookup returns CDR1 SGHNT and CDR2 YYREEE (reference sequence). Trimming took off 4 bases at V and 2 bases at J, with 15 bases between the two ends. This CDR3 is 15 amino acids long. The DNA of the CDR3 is TGTGCCAGCAGCCCTACAGGGCCACCAAACTATGGCTACACCTTC. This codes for CASSPTGPPNYGYTF.

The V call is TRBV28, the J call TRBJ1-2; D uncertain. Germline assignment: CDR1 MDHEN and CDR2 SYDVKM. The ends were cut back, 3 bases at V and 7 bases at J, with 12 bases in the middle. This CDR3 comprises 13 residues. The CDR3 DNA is TGTGCCAGCAGTTTGAAGGACTACCGTGGCTACACCTTC. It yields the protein CASSLKDYRGYTF.

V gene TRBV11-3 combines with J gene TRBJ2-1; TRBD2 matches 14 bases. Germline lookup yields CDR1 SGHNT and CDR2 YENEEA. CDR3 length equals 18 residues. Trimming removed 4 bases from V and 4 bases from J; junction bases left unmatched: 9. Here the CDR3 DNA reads TGTGCCAGCAGCTCAATTGGACTAGCGGGAGGTCTATACAATGAGCAGTTCTTC. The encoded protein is CASSSIGLAGGLYNEQFF.

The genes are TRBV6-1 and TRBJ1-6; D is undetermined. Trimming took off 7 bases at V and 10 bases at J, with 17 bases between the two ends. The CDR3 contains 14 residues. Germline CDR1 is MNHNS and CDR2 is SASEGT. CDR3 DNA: TGTGCCAGCACCCTAGACCATCCCACGTCACCCCTCCACTTT. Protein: CASTLDHPTSPLHF.

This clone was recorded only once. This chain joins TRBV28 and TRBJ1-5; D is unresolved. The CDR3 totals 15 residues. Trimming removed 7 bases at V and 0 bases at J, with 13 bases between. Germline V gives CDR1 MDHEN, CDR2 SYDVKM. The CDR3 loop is CASTSGDYSNQPQHF. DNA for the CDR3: TGTGCCAGCACCTCCGGGGATTATAGCAATCAGCCCCAGCATTTT. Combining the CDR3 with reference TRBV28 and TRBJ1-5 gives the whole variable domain DVKVTQSSRYLVKRTGEKVFLECVQDMDHENMFWYRQDPGLGLRLIYFSYDVKMKEKGDIPEGYSVSREKKERFSLILESASTNQTSMYLCASTSGDYSNQPQHFGDGTRLSIL.

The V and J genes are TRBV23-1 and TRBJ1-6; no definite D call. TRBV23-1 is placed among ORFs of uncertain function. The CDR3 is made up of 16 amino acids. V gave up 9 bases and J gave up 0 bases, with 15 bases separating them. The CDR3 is CASSPKEGSYNSPLHF. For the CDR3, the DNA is TGCGCCAGTTCCCCCAAGGAGGGCTCCTATAATTCACCCCTCCACTTT.

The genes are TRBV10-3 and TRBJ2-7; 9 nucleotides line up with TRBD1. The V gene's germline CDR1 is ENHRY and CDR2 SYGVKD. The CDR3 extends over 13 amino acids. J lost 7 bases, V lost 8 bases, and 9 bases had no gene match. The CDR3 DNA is TGTGCCATCTCCGGGACAGGGTTTAGGGAGCAGTACTTC. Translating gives CAISGTGFREQYF.

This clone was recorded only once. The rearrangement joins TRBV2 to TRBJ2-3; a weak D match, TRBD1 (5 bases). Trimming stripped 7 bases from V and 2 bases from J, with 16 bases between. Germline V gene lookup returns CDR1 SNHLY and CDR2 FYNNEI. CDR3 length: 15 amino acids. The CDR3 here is CASTRWGLTTDTQYF. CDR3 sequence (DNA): TGTGCCAGCACCCGATGGGGCCTAACCACAGATACGCAGTATTTT.

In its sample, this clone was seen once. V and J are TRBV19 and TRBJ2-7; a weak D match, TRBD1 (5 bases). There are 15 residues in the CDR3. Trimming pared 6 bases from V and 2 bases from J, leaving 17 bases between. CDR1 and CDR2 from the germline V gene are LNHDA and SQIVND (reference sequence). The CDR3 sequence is CASSNIGAVAYEQYF. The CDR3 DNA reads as TGTGCCAGTAGCAATATTGGGGCTGTGGCCTACGAGCAGTACTTC.

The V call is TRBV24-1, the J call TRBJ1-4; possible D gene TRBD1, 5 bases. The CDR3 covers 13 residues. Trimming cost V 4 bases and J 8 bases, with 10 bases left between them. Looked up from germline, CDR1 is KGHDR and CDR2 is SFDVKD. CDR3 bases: TGTGCCACCAGTGAACCTACAGGAGAAAAACTGTTTTTT. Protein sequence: CATSEPTGEKLFF.

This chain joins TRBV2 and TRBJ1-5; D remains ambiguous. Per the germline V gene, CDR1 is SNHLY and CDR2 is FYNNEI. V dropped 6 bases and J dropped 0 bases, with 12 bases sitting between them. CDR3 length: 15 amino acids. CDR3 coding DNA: TGTGCCAGCAGCAGGTCTACGGATAGCAATCAGCCCCAGCATTTT. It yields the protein CASSRSTDSNQPQHF. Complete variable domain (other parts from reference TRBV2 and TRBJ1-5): EPEVTQTPSHQVTQMGQEVILRCVPISNHLYFYWYRQILGQKVEFLVSFYNNEISEKSEIFDDQFSVERPDGSNFTLKIRSTKLEDSAMYFCASSRSTDSNQPQHFGDGTRLSIL.